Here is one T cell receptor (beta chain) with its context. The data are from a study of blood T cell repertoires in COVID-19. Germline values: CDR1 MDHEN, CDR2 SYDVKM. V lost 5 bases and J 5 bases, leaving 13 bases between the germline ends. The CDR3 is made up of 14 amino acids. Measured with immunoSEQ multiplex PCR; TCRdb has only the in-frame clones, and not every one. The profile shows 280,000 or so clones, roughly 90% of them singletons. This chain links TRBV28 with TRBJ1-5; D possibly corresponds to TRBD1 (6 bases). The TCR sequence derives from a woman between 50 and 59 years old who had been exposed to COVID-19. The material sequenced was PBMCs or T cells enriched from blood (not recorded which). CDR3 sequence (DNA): TGTGCCAGCAGTCTCATGGACAGATATCAGCCCCAGCATTTT. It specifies CASSLMDRYQPQHF. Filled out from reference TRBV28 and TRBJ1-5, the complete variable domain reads DVKVTQSSRYLVKRTGEKVFLECVQDMDHENMFWYRQDPGLGLRLIYFSYDVKMKEKGDIPEGYSVSREKKERFSLILESASTNQTSMYLCASSLMDRYQPQHFGDGTRLSIL.